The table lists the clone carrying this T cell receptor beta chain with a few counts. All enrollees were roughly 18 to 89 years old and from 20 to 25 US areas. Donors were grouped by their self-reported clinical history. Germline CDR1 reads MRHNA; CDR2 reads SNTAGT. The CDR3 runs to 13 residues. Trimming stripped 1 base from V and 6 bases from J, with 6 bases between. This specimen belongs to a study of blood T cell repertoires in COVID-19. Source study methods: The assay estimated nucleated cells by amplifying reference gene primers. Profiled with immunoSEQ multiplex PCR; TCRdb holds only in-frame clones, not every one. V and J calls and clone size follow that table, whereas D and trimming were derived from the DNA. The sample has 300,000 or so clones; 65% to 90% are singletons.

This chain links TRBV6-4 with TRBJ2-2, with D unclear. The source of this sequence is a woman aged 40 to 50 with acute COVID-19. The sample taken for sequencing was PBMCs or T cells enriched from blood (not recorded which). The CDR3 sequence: CASSDFQAGELFF. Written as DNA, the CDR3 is TGTGCCAGCAGTGACTTCCAGGCCGGGGAGCTGTTTTTT.